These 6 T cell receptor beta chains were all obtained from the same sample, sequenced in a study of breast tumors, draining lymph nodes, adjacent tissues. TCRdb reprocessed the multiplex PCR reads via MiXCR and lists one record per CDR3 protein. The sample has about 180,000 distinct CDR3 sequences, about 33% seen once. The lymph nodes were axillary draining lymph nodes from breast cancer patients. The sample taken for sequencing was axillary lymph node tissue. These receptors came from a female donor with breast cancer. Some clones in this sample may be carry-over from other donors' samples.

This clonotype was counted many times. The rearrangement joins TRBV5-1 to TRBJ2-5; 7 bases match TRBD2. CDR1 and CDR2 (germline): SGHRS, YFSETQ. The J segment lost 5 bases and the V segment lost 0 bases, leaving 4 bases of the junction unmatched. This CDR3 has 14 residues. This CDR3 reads CASSLANGGETQYF. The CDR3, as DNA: TGCGCCAGCAGCTTGGCCAACGGGGGGGAGACCCAGTACTTC.

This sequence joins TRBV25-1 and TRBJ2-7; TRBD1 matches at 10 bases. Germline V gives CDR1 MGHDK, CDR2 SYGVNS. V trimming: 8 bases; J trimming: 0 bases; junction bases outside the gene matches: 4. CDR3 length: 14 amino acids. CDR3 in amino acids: CASFRTGGSYEQYF. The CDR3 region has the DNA TGTGCCAGCTTCCGGACAGGGGGCTCCTACGAGCAGTACTTC.

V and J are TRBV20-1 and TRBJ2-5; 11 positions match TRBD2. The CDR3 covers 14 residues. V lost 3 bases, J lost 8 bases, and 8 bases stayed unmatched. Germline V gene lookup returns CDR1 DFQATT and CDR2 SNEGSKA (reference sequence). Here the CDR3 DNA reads TGCAGTGCTAGGGGGGCTAGCGGGGGGTCAACCCAGTACTTC. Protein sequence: CSARGASGGSTQYF.

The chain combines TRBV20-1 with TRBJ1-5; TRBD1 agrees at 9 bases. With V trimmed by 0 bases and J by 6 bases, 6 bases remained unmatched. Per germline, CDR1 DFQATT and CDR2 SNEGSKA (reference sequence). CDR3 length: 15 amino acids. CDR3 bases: TGCAGTGCTAGAGATACGGGACAGGGCCGTCAGCCCCAGCATTTT. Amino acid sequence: CSARDTGQGRQPQHF.

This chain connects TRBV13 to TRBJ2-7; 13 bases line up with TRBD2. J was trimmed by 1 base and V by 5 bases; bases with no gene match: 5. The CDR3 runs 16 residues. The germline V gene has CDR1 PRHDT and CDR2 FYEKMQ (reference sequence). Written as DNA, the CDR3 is TGTGCCAGCAGCCGATTGACTAGCGGGGGGTCCTACGAGCAGTACTTC. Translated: CASSRLTSGGSYEQYF.

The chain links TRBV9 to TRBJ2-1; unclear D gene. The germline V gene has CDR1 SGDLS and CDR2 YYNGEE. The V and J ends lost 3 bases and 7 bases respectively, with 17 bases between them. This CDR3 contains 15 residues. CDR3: CASSDGDRKGNEQFF. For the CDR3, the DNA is TGTGCCAGCAGCGATGGAGACCGAAAAGGAAATGAGCAGTTCTTC.